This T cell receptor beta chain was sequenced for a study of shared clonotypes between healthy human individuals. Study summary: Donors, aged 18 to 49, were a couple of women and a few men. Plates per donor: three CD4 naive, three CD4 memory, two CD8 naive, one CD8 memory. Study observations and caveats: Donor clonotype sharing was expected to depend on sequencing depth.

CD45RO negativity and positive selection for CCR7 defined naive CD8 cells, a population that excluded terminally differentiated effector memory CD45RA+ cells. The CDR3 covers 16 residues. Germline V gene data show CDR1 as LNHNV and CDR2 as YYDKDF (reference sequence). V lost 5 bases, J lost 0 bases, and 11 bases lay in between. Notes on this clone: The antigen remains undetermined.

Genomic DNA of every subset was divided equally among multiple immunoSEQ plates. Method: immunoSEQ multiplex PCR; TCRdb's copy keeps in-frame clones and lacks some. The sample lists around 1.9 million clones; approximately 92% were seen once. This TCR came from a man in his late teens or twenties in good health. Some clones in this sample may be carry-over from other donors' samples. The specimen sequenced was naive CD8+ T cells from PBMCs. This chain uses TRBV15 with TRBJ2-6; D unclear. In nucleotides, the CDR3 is TGTGCCACCAGCGGCCCTTCGGCCTCTGGGGCCAACGTCCTGACTTTC. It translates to CATSGPSASGANVLTF.